This T cell receptor beta chain was sequenced in a study of CD8+ T cells in alopecia areata. Overall study: Patients in the study were on tofacitinib for 6 to 18 months, then off it for 6 months.

Regarding treatment: oral pan-JAK inhibitor, 5-10 mg twice daily. Trimming shortened V by 2 bases and J by 0 bases, and 6 bases separated the two germline ends. The germline V gene encodes CDR1 SGHRS and CDR2 YFSETQ. This CDR3 region has 15 residues. The authors extracted RNA and reverse transcribed it into cDNA as the sequencing template. Using immunoSEQ multiplex PCR, the repertoire was profiled, and TCRdb retains in-frame clones only, with some absent. The data contain under 350,000 clones, more than 45% of them singletons. The sequencing here drew on CD4+ T cells sorted from blood, taken at week 24, from a patient treated with tofacitinib. The chain is built from TRBV5-1 and TRBJ2-6, with a weak D call TRBD1 (5 bases). The TCR originated in a human donor with alopecia areata. The CDR3 spells CASSFTGSGANVLTF. In DNA form, the CDR3 reads TGCGCCAGCAGCTTTACAGGCTCTGGGGCCAACGTCCTGACTTTC. Filled out from reference TRBV5-1 and TRBJ2-6, the complete variable domain reads KAGVTQTPRYLIKTRGQQVTLSCSPISGHRSVSWYQQTPGQGLQFLFEYFSETQRNKGNFPGRFSGRQFSNSRSEMNVSTLELGDSALYLCASSFTGSGANVLTFGAGSRLTVL.